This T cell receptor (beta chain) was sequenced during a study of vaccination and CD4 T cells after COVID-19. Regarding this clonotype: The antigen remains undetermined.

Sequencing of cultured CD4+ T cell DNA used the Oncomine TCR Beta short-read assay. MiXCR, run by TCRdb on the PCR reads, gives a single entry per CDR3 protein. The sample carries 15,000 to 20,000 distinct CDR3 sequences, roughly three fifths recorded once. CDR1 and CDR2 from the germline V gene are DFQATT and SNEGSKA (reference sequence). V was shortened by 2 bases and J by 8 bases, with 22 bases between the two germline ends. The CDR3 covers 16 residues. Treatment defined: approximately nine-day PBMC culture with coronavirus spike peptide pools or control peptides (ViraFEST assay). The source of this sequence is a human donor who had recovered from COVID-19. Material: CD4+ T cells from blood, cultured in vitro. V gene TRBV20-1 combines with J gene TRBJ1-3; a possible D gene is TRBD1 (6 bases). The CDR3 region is CSARSLGQHWEDTIYF. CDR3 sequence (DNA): TGCAGTGCTAGATCTCTGGGACAACATTGGGAGGACACCATATATTTT.